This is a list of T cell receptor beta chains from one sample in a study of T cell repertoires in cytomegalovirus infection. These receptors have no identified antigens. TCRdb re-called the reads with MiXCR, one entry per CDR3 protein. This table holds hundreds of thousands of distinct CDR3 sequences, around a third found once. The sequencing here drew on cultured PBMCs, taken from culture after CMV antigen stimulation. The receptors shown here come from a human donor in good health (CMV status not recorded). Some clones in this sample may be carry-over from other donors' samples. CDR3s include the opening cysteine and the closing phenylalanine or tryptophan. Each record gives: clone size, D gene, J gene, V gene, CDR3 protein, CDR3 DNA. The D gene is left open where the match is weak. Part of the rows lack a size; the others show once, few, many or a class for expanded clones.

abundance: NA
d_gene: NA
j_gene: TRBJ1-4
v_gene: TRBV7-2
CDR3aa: CASSFSWTASNEKLFF
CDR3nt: TGTGCCAGCAGCTTTTCCTGGACAGCATCTAATGAAAAACTGTTTTTT

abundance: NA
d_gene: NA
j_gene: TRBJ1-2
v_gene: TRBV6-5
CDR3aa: CASTRDTLNYGYTF
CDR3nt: TGTGCCAGCACCAGGGACACACTTAACTATGGCTACACCTTC

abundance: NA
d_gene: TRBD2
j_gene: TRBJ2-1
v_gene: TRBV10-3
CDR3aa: CATGLAGVSNEQFF
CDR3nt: TGTGCCACCGGACTAGCGGGAGTATCGAATGAGCAGTTCTTC

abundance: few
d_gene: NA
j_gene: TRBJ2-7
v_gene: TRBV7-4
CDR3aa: CASSPRETPDFDEQYF
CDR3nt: TGTGCCAGCAGCCCAAGGGAGACACCCGACTTCGACGAGCAGTACTTC

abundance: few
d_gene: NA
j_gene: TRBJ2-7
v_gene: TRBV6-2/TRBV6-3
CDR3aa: CASSYPPKDEQYF
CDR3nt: TGTGCCAGCAGTTACCCTCCCAAGGACGAGCAGTACTTC

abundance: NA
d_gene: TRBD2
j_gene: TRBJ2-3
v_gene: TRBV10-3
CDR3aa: CAIRQGTSGRQGDTQYF
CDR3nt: TGTGCCATCAGACAAGGGACTAGCGGGAGGCAGGGAGATACGCAGTATTTT

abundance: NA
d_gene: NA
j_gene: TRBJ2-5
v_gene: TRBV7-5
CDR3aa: CISVPEATMRGLQETQYF
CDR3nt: NA

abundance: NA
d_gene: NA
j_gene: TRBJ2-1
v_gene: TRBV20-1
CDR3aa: CSAETGTSDEQFF
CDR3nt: TGCAGTGCCGAAACCGGGACATCAGATGAGCAGTTCTTC

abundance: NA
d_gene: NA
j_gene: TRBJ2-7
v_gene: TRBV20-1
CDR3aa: CSTGTYPRNEQYF
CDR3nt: TGCAGTACCGGGACTTACCCCAGGAACGAGCAGTACTTC

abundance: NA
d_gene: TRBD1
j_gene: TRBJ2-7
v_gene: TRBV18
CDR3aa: CASSQSPDRESYEQYF
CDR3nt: TGTGCCAGCTCACAATCCCCCGACAGGGAATCCTACGAGCAGTACTTC

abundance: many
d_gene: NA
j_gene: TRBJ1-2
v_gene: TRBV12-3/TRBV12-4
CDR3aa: CASSFSLTGNGYTF
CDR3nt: TGTGCCAGCAGTTTCTCCCTTACAGGGAATGGCTACACCTTC

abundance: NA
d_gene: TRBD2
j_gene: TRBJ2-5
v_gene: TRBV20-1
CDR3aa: CSARDVSSGNQETQYF
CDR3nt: TGCAGTGCTAGAGATGTTTCTAGCGGGAACCAAGAGACCCAGTACTTC

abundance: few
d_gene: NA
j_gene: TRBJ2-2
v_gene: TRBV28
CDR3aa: CASSQIMAGELFF
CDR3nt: TGTGCCAGCAGTCAGATAATGGCCGGGGAGCTGTTTTTT

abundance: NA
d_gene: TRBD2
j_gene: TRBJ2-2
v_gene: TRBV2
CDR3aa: CASSEARSKRGVTGELFF
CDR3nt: TGTGCCAGCAGTGAAGCTCGTTCTAAGCGGGGGGTCACCGGGGAGCTGTTTTTT

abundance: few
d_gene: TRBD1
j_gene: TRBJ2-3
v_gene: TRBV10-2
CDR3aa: CATTLSDRLDTQYF
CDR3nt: TGCGCCACCACGCTATCGGACAGGTTAGATACGCAGTATTTT

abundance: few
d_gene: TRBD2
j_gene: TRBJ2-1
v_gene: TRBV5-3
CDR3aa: CASSLNAGTSRNEQFF
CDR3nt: TGTGCCAGCAGTTTGAACGCCGGGACTAGCCGCAATGAGCAGTTCTTC

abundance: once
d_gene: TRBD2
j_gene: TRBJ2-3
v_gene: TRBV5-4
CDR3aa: CASSSGAGGHSTDTQYF
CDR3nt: TGTGCCAGCAGTTCCGGGGCGGGGGGGCACAGCACAGATACGCAGTATTTT

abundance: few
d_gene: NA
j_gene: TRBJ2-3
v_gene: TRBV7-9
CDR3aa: CASSLETPTQYF
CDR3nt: TGTGCCAGCAGCTTAGAGACCCCCACGCAGTATTTT

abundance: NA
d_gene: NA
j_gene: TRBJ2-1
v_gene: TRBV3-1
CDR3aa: CASSQGGGDYNEQFF
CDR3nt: TGTGCCAGCAGCCAGGGGGGGGGCGACTACAATGAGCAGTTCTTC

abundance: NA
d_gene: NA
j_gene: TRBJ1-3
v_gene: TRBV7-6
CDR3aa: CASGGFGNTIYF
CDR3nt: TGTGCCAGCGGGGGGTTTGGAAACACCATATATTTT

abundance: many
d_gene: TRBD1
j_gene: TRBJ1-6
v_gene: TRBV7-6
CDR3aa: CASSPGTENNSPLHF
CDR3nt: TGTGCCAGCAGCCCTGGGACAGAGAATAATTCACCCCTCCACTTT

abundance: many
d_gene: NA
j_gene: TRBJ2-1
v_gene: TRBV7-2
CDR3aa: CASSFDRLNNEQFF
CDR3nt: TGTGCCAGCAGCTTCGATAGACTTAACAATGAGCAGTTCTTC

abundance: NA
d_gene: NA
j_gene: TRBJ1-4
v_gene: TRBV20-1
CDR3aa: CSAREGTSPEKLFF
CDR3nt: TGCAGTGCTAGAGAAGGGACGTCGCCCGAAAAACTGTTTTTT

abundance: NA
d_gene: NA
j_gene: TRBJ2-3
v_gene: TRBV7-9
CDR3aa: CASSLDAGYGDTQYF
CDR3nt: TGTGCCAGCAGCTTAGACGCCGGGTATGGAGATACGCAGTATTTT

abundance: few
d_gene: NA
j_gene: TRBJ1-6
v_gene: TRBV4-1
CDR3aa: CASSPGRGQGQSPLHF
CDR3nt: TGCGCCAGCAGCCCGGGCCGAGGGCAGGGTCAATCACCCCTCCACTTT

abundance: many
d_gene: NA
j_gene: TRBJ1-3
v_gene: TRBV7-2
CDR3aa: CASSLGRNTIYF
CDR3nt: TGTGCCAGCAGCCTGGGAAGAAACACCATATATTTT

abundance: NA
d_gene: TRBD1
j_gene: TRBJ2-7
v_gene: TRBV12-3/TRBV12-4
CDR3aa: CASSSTTGDYEQYF
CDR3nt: TGTGCCAGCAGCTCAACAACAGGGGACTACGAGCAGTACTTC

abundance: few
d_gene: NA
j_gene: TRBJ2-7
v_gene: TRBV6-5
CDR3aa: CASSPDGSDLYEQYF
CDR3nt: TGTGCCAGCAGTCCAGACGGATCCGACCTCTACGAGCAGTACTTC

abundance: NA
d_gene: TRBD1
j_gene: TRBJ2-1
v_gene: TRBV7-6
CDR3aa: CASSYRDRENEQFF
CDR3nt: TGTGCCAGCAGCTACCGGGACAGGGAAAATGAGCAGTTCTTC

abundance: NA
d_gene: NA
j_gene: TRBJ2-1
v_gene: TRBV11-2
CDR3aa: CASSLARGTFEQFF
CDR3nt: TGTGCCAGCAGCTTAGCGCGAGGAACATTTGAGCAGTTCTTC

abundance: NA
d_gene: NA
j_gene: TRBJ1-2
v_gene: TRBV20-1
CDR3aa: CSASGQEGYYGYTF
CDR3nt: TGCAGTGCTAGCGGGCAGGAGGGATACTATGGCTACACCTTC

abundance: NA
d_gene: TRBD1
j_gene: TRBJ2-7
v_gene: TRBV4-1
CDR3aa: CASSQGPGQGTYEQYF
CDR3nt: TGCGCCAGCAGCCAAGGGCCAGGACAGGGAACCTACGAGCAGTACTTC

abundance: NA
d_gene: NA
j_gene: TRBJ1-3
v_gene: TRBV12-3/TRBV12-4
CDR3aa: CASSLMRVGNTIYF
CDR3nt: TGTGCCAGCAGCCTCATGCGTGTTGGAAACACCATATATTTT

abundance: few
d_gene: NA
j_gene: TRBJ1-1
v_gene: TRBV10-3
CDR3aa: CAGRRDMNTEAFF
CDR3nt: TGTGCCGGTAGAAGGGACATGAACACTGAAGCTTTCTTT

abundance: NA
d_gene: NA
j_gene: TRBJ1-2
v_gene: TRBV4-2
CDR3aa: CASSHDYTGNYGYTF
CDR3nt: TGTGCCAGCAGCCACGATTACACCGGGAACTATGGCTACACCTTC

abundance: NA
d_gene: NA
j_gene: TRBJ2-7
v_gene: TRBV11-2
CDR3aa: CASSYGSLYSYEQYF
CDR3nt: TGTGCCAGCAGCTATGGCAGCCTTTACTCCTACGAGCAGTACTTC

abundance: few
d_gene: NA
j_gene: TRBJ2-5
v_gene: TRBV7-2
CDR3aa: CASSLDRRPETQYF
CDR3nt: TGTGCCAGCAGCTTAGACCGCCGTCCAGAGACCCAGTACTTC

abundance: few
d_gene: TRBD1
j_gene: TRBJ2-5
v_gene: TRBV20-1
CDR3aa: CSAGRGDSARETQYF
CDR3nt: TGCAGTGCCGGCAGAGGGGACAGTGCACGCGAGACCCAGTACTTC

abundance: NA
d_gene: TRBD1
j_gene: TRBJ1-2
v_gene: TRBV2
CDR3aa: CASSDGTGANYGYTF
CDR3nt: TGTGCCAGCAGTGACGGGACAGGTGCTAACTATGGCTACACCTTC

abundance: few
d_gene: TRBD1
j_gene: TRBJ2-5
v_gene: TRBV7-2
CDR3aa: CASSVWTGGETQYF
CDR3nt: TGTGCCAGCAGCGTCTGGACAGGGGGGGAGACCCAGTACTTC

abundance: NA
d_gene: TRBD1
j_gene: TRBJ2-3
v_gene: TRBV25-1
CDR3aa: CASSEGGTGGSTDTQYF
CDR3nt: TGTGCCAGCAGTGAAGGGGGGACAGGGGGTTCCACAGATACGCAGTATTTT

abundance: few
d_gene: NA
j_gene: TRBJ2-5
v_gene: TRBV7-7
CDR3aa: CASSSGEETQYF
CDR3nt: TGTGCCAGCAGCTCAGGTGAAGAGACCCAGTACTTC

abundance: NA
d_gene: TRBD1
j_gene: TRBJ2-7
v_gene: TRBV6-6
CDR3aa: CASSYTGQGTYEQYF
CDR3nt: TGTGCCAGCAGTTACACGGGACAGGGGACCTACGAGCAGTACTTC

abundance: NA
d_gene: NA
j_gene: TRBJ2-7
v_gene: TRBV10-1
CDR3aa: CASRGTESYEQYF
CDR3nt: TGCGCCAGCCGAGGGACGGAATCCTACGAGCAGTACTTC

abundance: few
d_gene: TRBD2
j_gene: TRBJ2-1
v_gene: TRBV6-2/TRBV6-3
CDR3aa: CASRPRDYYNEQFF
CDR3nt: TGTGCCAGCAGACCGCGGGACTACTACAATGAGCAGTTCTTC

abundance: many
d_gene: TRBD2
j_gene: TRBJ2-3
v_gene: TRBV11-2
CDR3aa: CASSFGTGGDTQYF
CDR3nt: TGTGCCAGCAGCTTCGGAACGGGGGGAGATACGCAGTATTTT

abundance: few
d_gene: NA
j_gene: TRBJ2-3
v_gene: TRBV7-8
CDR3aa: CASSTPLGDTQYF
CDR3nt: TGTGCCAGCAGCACGCCTCTAGGAGATACGCAGTATTTT

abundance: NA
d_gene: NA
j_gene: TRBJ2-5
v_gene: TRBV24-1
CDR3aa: CATSDGGAVQETQYF
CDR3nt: TGTGCCACCAGTGATGGGGGGGCAGTCCAAGAGACCCAGTACTTC

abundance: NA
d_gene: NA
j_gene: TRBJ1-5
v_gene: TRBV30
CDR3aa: CAWSVRDGGNQPQHF
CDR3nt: TGTGCCTGGAGTGTACGAGACGGCGGCAATCAGCCCCAGCATTTT

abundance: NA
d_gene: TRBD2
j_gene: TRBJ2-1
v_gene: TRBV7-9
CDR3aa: CASSEGLNYNEQFF
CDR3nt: TGTGCCAGCAGCGAGGGACTAAACTACAATGAGCAGTTCTTC

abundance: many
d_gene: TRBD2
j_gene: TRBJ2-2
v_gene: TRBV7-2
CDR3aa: CASSQTGTSGGELFF
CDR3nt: TGTGCCAGCAGCCAGACCGGGACTAGCGGCGGGGAGCTGTTTTTT

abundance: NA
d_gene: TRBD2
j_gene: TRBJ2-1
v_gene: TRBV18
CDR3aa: CASSPLAGSFNEQFF
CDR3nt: TGTGCCAGCTCACCTCTAGCGGGATCGTTCAATGAGCAGTTCTTC

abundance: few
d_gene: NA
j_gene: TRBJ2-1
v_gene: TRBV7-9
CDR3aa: CASSSLGGHLSYNEQFF
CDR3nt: TGTGCCAGCAGCTCACTAGGGGGGCACCTCTCCTACAATGAGCAGTTCTTC

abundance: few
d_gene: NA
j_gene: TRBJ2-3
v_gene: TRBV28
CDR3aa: CASSTPSRGTDTQYF
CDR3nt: TGTGCCAGCAGTACTCCGTCCCGGGGCACAGATACGCAGTATTTT

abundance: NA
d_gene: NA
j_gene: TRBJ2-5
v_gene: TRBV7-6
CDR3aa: CASSLPRGSLQETQYF
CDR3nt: TGTGCCAGCAGCTTACCACGGGGCAGCTTACAAGAGACCCAGTACTTC